One TCR beta chain is described in this entry. Its specificity is unknown. This entry belongs to a study of identical twins. Study results and limitations: Out-of-frame TCR alpha sharing in monozygotic twins exceeded recombination model predictions. For zero-insertion analyses, partial confounding could come from invariant MAIT and iNKT cells. Beta out-of-frame sequences displayed a weaker excess of sharing between twins.

A single record per CDR3 protein comes from TCRdb applying MiXCR to the 5' RACE reads. The sample gives hundreds of thousands of distinct CDR3 sequences, approximately 20% of which show up once; 0.48% is in the top ten. Trimming pared 0 bases from V and 6 bases from J, leaving 11 bases between. Germline CDR1 and CDR2: DFQATT and SNEGSKA (reference sequence). This CDR3 spans 14 amino acids. A further study also used this sample, focusing on yellow fever vaccine responses in identical twins.

The TCR sequence derives from a woman younger than 35 in good health. Sequencing was carried out using CD4+ T cells sorted from blood. The chain couples TRBV20-1 to TRBJ2-2; tentative D call: TRBD1 (5 bases). The CDR3 region is CSAREDSRAGELFF. The CDR3 DNA follows: TGCAGTGCTAGAGAAGACAGTCGGGCCGGGGAGCTGTTTTTT.